This TCR beta chain emerged from a study of OX40 agonist ivuxolimab in advanced cancers. General study findings and limits: Part of the nonresponder group also had normalized T-cell clonal expansion that was low. No antigen was identified for the clonally expanded peripheral T cells.

Remarks on this clone: The target antigen is unknown.

Only in-frame clones appear in the TCRdb table, and some are missing; sequencing was by immunoSEQ multiplex PCR. The profile covers 100,000 or so clones, with around 90% appearing a single time and approximately 0.54% taken by the ten largest. The CDR3 is 17 amino acids. The V and J ends lost 3 bases and 1 base respectively, with 18 bases between them. Germline loops: CDR1 MDHEN, CDR2 SYDVKM. The clonotype comes from an adult with an advanced solid tumor such as melanoma, head and neck, liver or kidney cancer. The specimen was CD4+ or CD8+ T cells sorted from blood, collected in a trial of the OX40 agonist ivuxolimab. The chain has TRBV28 and TRBJ1-1; D gene ambiguous. CDR3 DNA sequence: TGTGCCAGCAGTTTTGTTGGGCTTGGGATCAGGAACACTGAAGCTTTCTTT. It yields the protein CASSFVGLGIRNTEAFF.